Presented here are 22 T cell receptor beta chains from one specimen sequenced in a study of blood T cells in healthy people across ages. The authors ran a second PCR of roughly 6 to 11 cycles using a sample-barcoded 5' primer and a J-beta primer mix. MiXCR was run by TCRdb on the 5' RACE reads, yielding one entry per CDR3 protein. The sample lists approximately 1.5 million distinct CDR3 sequences, about 35% occurring once. Material for sequencing was blood. The origin of the receptors is a woman aged 25 to 39 in good health.

The CDR3 coding sequence is TGTGCCAGCAGCTTGGCCGAGGCGCCTGGACATGGCTACACCTTC. Translated, it gives CASSLAEAPGHGYTF. The V call is TRBV5-5, the J call TRBJ1-2; D not resolved. V gave up 0 bases and J gave up 6 bases, with 15 bases separating them. From germline, CDR1 is SGHKS and CDR2 YYEKEE (reference sequence). This CDR3 comprises 15 residues.

This clonotype appeared a few times. V gene TRBV5-1 combines with J gene TRBJ1-1, with TRBD1 matching over 10 bases. The J segment lost 5 bases and the V segment lost 4 bases, leaving 5 bases of the junction unmatched. Germline V CDR1 and CDR2: SGHRS, YFSETQ. The CDR3 extends over 14 amino acids. The CDR3 sequence: CASSPGQGVTEAFF. Written as DNA, the CDR3 is TGCGCCAGCAGCCCTGGACAGGGGGTGACTGAAGCTTTCTTT.

The chain uses TRBV19 and TRBJ1-1; D perhaps matches TRBD1 (5 bases). Germline V CDR1 and CDR2: LNHDA, SQIVND (reference sequence). This CDR3 contains 14 residues. Trimming removed 4 bases at V and 1 base at J, with 10 bases between. The CDR3 loop is CASSTGRENTEAFF. In DNA, the CDR3 is TGTGCCAGTAGTACGGGACGGGAGAACACTGAAGCTTTCTTT.

This clonotype has a handful of counts. The chain uses TRBV27 and TRBJ2-3; D is perhaps TRBD1 (5 bases). Per germline, CDR1 MNHEY and CDR2 SMNVEV (reference sequence). The ends were cut back, 7 bases at V and 1 base at J, with 15 bases in the middle. The CDR3 is 15 amino acids. The CDR3 loop reads CASTAGLRGTDTQYF. DNA of the CDR3: TGTGCCAGCACCGCCGGCCTCAGGGGCACAGATACGCAGTATTTT.

Note on this clonotype: Mismatch with germline at one junction end may stem from a read error. The chain links TRBV29-1 to TRBJ2-1; 9 nucleotides match TRBD1. CDR3 length: 15 amino acids. CDR1 and CDR2 from the germline V gene are SQVTM and ANQGSEA. CDR3 sequence (DNA): TGCAGCGTTGATGGGGGGGACAGGGCGTACAGTGAGCAGTTCTTC. Translation: CSVDGGDRAYSEQFF.

This clonotype was seen a few times. Relative to the germline gene, one junction end is altered; a read error may explain this. This chain uses TRBV4-1 with TRBJ2-7, with 8 positions matching TRBD2. Germline V gene sequence: CDR1 MGHRA, CDR2 YSYEKL. This CDR3 has 13 residues. The CDR3 is CASSSGSSYGQYF. CDR3 coding DNA: TGCGCCAGCAGCAGCGGGAGCTCCTACGGGCAGTACTTC.

A word on this clonotype: The junction does not match germline at one end; this may be a read error. J is TRBJ2-7 and V is TRBV12-3 or TRBV12-4; the D gene is possibly TRBD2 (6 bases). The CDR3 has 14 residues. The CDR3 coding sequence is TGTGCCTGCAGTTTAGCCCGGGAGATCTACGAGCAGTACTTC. Translation: CACSLAREIYEQYF.

This chain links TRBV11-2 with TRBJ2-7, with 7 bases matching TRBD1. The CDR3 totals 15 residues. J gave up 3 bases and V 4 bases, and 9 bases lay outside the gene matches. Germline V gene sequence: CDR1 SGHAT, CDR2 FQNNGV. CDR3 coding DNA: TGTGCCAGCAGCTCAGTCCGGGACAGACTCTACGAGCAGTACTTC. Its protein is CASSSVRDRLYEQYF.

This clonotype was seen a handful of times. This chain connects TRBV20-1 to TRBJ1-5; possibly TRBD1 for D (5 bases). Trimming removed 2 bases at V and 5 bases at J, with 13 bases between. Looked up from germline, CDR1 is DFQATT and CDR2 is SNEGSKA (reference sequence). The CDR3 totals 14 residues. CDR3 bases: TGCAGTGCTAGATCGACAGTAACGGATCAGCCCCAGCATTTT. It codes for CSARSTVTDQPQHF.

The chain joins TRBV6-1 to TRBJ1-6; TRBD1 agrees at 7 bases. The CDR3 spans 17 residues. The V gene end was trimmed by 6 bases and the J gene end by 0 bases; junction bases not matched to a gene: 8. Germline V CDR1 and CDR2: MNHNS, SASEGT. The CDR3 loop reads CASSPRQGYSYNSPLHF. The CDR3 DNA sequence: TGTGCCAGCAGCCCCCGACAGGGTTACTCCTATAATTCACCCCTCCACTTT.

This clonotype was picked up a small number of times. The V call is TRBV3-1, the J call TRBJ2-3; TRBD1 might be the D (5 bases). The CDR3 length is 17 residues. Germline V gene lookup returns CDR1 LGHDT and CDR2 YNNKEL (reference sequence). The V and J ends lost 4 bases and 6 bases respectively, with 23 bases between them. Here the CDR3 DNA reads TGTGCCAGCAGCCCCTGGCTAGAAGGGGCAGTGGCGGATACGCAGTATTTT. It translates to CASSPWLEGAVADTQYF.

This clonotype has a handful of counts. The chain couples TRBV12-3 or TRBV12-4 to TRBJ1-2; 8 bases match TRBD1. The V segment lost 7 bases and the J segment 5 bases; nucleotides outside the gene matches: 6. The CDR3 is 13 residues long. This chain's CDR3 is CASTVDRVYGYTF. The CDR3 region has the DNA TGTGCCAGCACCGTGGACAGGGTTTATGGCTACACCTTC.

The V gene is TRBV5-1, the J gene TRBJ2-7, with a tentative D call TRBD2 (7 bases). The length of the CDR3 is 13 residues. The ends were cut back, 4 bases at V and 8 bases at J, with 16 bases in the middle. The germline V gene encodes CDR1 SGHRS and CDR2 YFSETQ. CDR3 sequence reads: CASSPGGGGQQYF. The CDR3 region has the DNA TGCGCCAGCAGCCCTGGGGGCGGGGGTCAGCAGTACTTC.

The chain employs TRBV20-1 and TRBJ2-7; 13 bases fit TRBD2. The CDR3 has 14 amino acids. V dropped 6 bases and J dropped 2; count of bases not matched to a gene: 4. CDR1 and CDR2 (germline): DFQATT, SNEGSKA (reference sequence). The CDR3 sequence is CSAIGTSGTYEQYF. The CDR3 DNA is TGCAGTGCCATAGGGACTAGCGGGACCTACGAGCAGTACTTC.

This clonotype was counted ten times or more. The V gene is TRBV20-1, the J gene TRBJ2-1; 10 bases are a match to TRBD2. CDR1 is DFQATT, CDR2 SNEGSKA, per germline (reference sequence). The CDR3 sequence is 13 residues long. V was pared by 2 bases and J by 8 bases, with 3 bases of the junction left unmatched. The CDR3 loop reads CSARTLAGDEQFF. DNA of the CDR3: TGCAGTGCTAGAACCCTAGCGGGAGATGAGCAGTTCTTC.

V gene TRBV7-6 combines with J gene TRBJ2-3; D is unresolved. The CDR3 runs 17 residues. Germline CDR1 and CDR2: SGHVS and FNYEAQ. Deletions cut 5 bases from V and 1 base from J, with 19 bases between. DNA of the CDR3: TGTGCCAGCAGCCCCCCCGGGCAGCGCAGAGGCACAGATACGCAGTATTTT. Protein sequence: CASSPPGQRRGTDTQYF.

As regards this clonotype: The junction departs from the called germline gene at one end, perhaps through a read error. The genes are TRBV7-2 and TRBJ1-2, with D possibly being TRBD1 (5 bases). CDR3 length: 15 amino acids. The germline V gene encodes CDR1 SGHTA and CDR2 FQGNSA. CDR3 nucleotide sequence: TGTGCCAGCAGCTGGACCAAGGGTTGGGACTATGGCTACACTTTC. Translating gives CASSWTKGWDYGYTF.

V and J are TRBV9 and TRBJ2-1; D tentatively reads TRBD1 or TRBD2 (6 bases each). Germline assignment: CDR1 SGDLS and CDR2 YYNGEE. V lost 0 bases and J 2 bases, leaving 9 bases between the germline ends. The CDR3 extends over 15 amino acids. DNA of the CDR3: TGTGCCAGCAGCGTAGACGGGGGCGCCTACAATGAGCAGTTCTTC. Its translation is CASSVDGGAYNEQFF.

The chain couples TRBV3-1 to TRBJ2-5, with TRBD2 matching 11 bases. The germline CDR1 and CDR2 sequences are LGHDT and YNNKEL (reference sequence). The CDR3 extends over 13 amino acids. V lost 11 bases, J lost 5 bases, and 7 bases stayed unmatched. CDR3 bases: TGTGCCGGAGGTAGCGGGAGGGAGGAGACCCAGTACTTC. This codes for CAGGSGREETQYF.

The rearrangement uses TRBV9 and TRBJ2-3; D unresolved. V lost 3 bases to trimming and J lost 5 bases, with 10 bases between them. CDR3 length: 13 amino acids. The germline V gene encodes CDR1 SGDLS and CDR2 YYNGEE. CDR3 sequence reads: CASSAEVVDTQYF. The CDR3 DNA reads TGTGCCAGCAGCGCCGAAGTAGTAGATACGCAGTATTTT.

This chain connects TRBV7-6 to TRBJ1-2, with TRBD1 as a possible D gene (5 bases). V was pared by 6 bases and J by 4 bases, with 18 bases between. CDR3 length equals 15 residues. Germline assignment: CDR1 SGHVS and CDR2 FNYEAQ. The CDR3 sequence: CASSQGWGVGYGYTF. As DNA, the CDR3 is TGTGCCAGCAGTCAGGGATGGGGTGTCGGCTATGGCTACACCTTC.

This clonotype was detected a few times. The gene calls are TRBV6-4 and TRBJ2-7; D unclear. The CDR3 spans 13 residues. Trimming pared 2 bases from V and 7 bases from J, leaving 12 bases between. Germline CDR1 reads MRHNA; CDR2 reads SNTAGT. CDR3 protein: CASSDQPLGEQYF. For the CDR3, the DNA is TGTGCCAGCAGTGACCAACCACTCGGGGAGCAGTACTTC.